The present T cell receptor (beta chain) was sequenced within a study of naive and memory T cell subsets. Regarding the study as a whole: Especially in CD8 cells, naive repertoires contained a few larger clonotypes, possibly CD45RA-re-expressing memory cells. Diversity fell and Gini index rose from naive through CM, EM, EMRA. Naive and memory repertoire findings lacked a ground truth for validation.

The beta constant-region primer was an equimolar mix of two oligonucleotides covering TRBC1 and TRBC2. The ligated cDNA underwent four PCR rounds using SP2 and nested alpha and beta constant-region primers. TCRdb itself ran the UMI-ligation and nested PCR reads through MiXCR, one entry per CDR3 protein. Of about 140,000 distinct CDR3 sequences listed, approximately 20% are singletons. Many counts were recorded for this clonotype. Its antigen is not known. The sequenced sample was naive CD8+ T cells from blood. The clonotype comes from a human donor in good health.

The CDR3 loop is CASSLPSTDTQYF. The CDR3 DNA follows: TGTGCCAGCAGTTTACCTAGCACAGATACGCAGTATTTT. The J gene is TRBJ2-3, the V gene TRBV12-3 or TRBV12-4; D remains unclear. CDR3 size: 13 residues. Trimming left V 2 bases short and J 0 bases short, with 3 bases between.